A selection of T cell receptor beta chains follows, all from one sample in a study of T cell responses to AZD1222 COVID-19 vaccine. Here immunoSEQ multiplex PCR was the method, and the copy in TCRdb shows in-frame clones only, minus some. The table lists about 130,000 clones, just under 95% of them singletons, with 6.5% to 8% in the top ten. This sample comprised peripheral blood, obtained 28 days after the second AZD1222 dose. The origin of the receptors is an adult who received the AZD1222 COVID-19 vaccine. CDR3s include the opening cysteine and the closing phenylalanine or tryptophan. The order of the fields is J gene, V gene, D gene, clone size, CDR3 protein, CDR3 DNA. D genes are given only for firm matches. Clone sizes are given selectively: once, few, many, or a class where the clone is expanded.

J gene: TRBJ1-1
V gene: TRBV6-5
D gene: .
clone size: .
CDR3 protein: CASSYWAAVNTEAFF
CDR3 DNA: TGTGCCAGCAGTTATTGGGCGGCAGTGAACACTGAAGCTTTCTTT

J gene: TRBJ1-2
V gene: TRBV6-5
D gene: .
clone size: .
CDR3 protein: CASYTYREPNGYTF
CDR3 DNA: TGTGCCAGCTACACGTACAGGGAACCCAATGGCTACACCTTC

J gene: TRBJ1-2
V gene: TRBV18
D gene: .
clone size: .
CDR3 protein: CASSPDRSNYGYTF
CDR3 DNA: TGTGCCAGCTCACCTGACAGATCCAACTATGGCTACACCTTC

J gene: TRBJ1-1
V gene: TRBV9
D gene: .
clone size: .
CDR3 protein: CASSVAPMGTEAFF
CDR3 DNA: TGTGCCAGCAGCGTAGCTCCTATGGGCACTGAAGCTTTCTTT

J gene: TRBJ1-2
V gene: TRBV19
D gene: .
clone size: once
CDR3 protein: CASSADSNYGYTF
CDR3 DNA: TGTGCCAGTAGTGCGGACAGCAACTATGGCTACACCTTC

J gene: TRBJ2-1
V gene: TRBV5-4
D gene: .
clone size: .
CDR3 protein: CASSLAVDEQFF
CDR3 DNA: TGTGCCAGCAGCTTGGCCGTCGATGAGCAGTTCTTC

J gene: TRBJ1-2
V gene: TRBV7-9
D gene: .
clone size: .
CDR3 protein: CASSVKDTANYDYTF
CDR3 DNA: TGTGCCAGCAGCGTTAAGGACACCGCTAACTATGACTACACCTTC

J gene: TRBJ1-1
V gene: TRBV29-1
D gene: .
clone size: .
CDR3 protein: CSDGTPGEAFF
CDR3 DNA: TGCAGCGACGGGACACCCGGTGAAGCTTTCTTT

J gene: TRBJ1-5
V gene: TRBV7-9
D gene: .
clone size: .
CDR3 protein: CASSPRGVKQPQHF
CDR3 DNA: TGTGCCAGCAGCCCCAGGGGCGTGAAGCAGCCCCAGCATTTT

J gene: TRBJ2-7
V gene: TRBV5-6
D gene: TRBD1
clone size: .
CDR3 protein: CASSLAGQGAYEQYF
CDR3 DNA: TGTGCCAGCAGCTTGGCCGGACAGGGGGCGTACGAGCAGTACTTC